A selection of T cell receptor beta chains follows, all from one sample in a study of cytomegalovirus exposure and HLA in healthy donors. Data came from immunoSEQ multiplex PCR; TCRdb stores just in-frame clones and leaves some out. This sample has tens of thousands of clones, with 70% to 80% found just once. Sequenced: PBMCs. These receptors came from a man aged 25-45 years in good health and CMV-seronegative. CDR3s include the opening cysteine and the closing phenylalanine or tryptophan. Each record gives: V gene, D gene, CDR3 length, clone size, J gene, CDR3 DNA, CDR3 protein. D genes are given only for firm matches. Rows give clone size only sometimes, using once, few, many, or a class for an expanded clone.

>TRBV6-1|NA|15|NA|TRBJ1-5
TGTGCCAGCAGTGGGCAGGGAGGCAACAATCAGCCCCAGCATTTT
CASSGQGGNNQPQHF
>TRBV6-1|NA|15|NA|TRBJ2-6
TGTGCCAGCAGTGAAGCGGGCCTTAGGGCCAACGTCCTGACTTTC
CASSEAGLRANVLTF
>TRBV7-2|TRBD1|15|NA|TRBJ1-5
TGTGCCAGCAGCCCGGGACAGGGAGCTAATCAGCCCCAGCATTTT
CASSPGQGANQPQHF
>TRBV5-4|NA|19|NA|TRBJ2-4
TGTGCCAGCAGCTTGGGTGGGTCTAGCAGGACCCTCGCCAAAAACATTCAGTACTTC
CASSLGGSSRTLAKNIQYF
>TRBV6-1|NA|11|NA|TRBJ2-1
TGTGCCCTGGCGGAGTACAATGAGCAGTTCTTC
CALAEYNEQFF
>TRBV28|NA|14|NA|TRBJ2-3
TGTGCCAGCAGTTTTATCCTTTTCACAGATACGCAGTATTTT
CASSFILFTDTQYF
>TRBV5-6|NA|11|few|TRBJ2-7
TGTGCCAGCAGCTTGGACGGGGAGCAGTACTTC
CASSLDGEQYF
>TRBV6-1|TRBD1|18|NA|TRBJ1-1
TGTGCCAGCAGTGAAGTTTGGACAGGATCGTCAGGAAACACTGAAGCTTTCTTT
CASSEVWTGSSGNTEAFF
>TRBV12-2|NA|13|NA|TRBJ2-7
TGTGCAAGGGAAGAGGTGGACTGCTACGAGCAGTACTTC
CAREEVDCYEQYF
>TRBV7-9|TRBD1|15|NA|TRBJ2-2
TGTTCCAGCAGCTTAATAGGGGGCTGGTCCGGGGAGCTGTTTTTT
CSSSLIGGWSGELFF
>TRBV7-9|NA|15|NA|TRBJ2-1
TGTGCCAGCCCCACAGAAGGGGGGGGTGTGGTTGAGCAGTTCTTC
CASPTEGGGVVEQFF
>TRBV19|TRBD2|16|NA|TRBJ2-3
TGTGCCAGTAGTAGAGCGGAAGCGGGAGCCTTGGATACGCAGTATTTT
CASSRAEAGALDTQYF
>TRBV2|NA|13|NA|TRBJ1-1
TGTGCCAGCAGTCCCCGCAGGGCCACTGAAGCTTTCTTT
CASSPRRATEAFF
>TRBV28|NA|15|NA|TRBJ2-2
TGTGCCAGCAGTTTATGGAACCCAGATCAGGGGGAGCTGTTTTTT
CASSLWNPDQGELFF
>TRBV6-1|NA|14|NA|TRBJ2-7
TGTGCCAGCAGTGAATTGTATGGGCCCTACGAGCAGTACTTC
CASSELYGPYEQYF
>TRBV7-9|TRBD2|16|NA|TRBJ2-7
TGTTCCAGCAGCCTTACTAGCGGGGGGGAGGTCTACGAGCAGTACTTC
CSSSLTSGGEVYEQYF
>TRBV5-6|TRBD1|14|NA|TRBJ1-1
TGTGCCAGCAGTCCGGGACAGGGTTTCGCTGAAGCTTTCTTT
CASSPGQGFAEAFF
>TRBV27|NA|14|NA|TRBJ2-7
TGTGCCAGTTCTACACAGTTCGGGGCCTACGAGCAGTACTTC
CASSTQFGAYEQYF
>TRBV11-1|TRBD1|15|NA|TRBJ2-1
TGTGCCAGCAGCTTTACAGGGGGACTTTACAATGAGCAGTTCTTC
CASSFTGGLYNEQFF
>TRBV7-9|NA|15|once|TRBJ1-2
TGTTCCAGCAGCTTAGGTCTTGGGCACGGCTATGGCTACACCTTC
CSSSLGLGHGYGYTF
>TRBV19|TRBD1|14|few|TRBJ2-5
TGTGCCAGTACGGACAGGCGGGTTCAGGAGACCCAGTACTTC
CASTDRRVQETQYF
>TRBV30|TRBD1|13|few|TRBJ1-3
TGTGCCTGGGGGGACAGCGCTGGAAACACCATATATTTT
CAWGDSAGNTIYF
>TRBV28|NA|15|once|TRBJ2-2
TGTGCCAGCAGTTTATTAGCGTGGAACACCGGGGAGCTGTTTTTT
CASSLLAWNTGELFF
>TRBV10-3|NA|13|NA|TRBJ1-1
TGTGCCACCAAAACAGGGATAAACACTGAAGCTTTCTTT
CATKTGINTEAFF
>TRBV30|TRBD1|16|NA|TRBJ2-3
TGTGCCTGGAGTGCCGACAGGGAGCGTGGCACAGATACGCAGTATTTT
CAWSADRERGTDTQYF
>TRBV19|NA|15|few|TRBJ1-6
TGTGCCAGTAGTCGTGGCGGGGGAGACAATTCACCCCTCCACTTT
CASSRGGGDNSPLHF
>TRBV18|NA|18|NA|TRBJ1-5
TGTGCCAGCTCACCGCGGCCTCGTACCCAATACTCAAATCAGCCCCAGCATTTT
CASSPRPRTQYSNQPQHF
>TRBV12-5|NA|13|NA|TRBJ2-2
TGTGCTAGTGGTTTGGACAGCGGGGGGGAGCTGTTTTTT
CASGLDSGGELFF
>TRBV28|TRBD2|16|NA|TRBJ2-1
TGTGCCAGCAGTTTTTGGGGAACGGGGGGGGCGCATGAGCAGTTCTTC
CASSFWGTGGAHEQFF
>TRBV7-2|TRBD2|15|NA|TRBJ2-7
TGTGCCAGCAGCTTGCAGACTAGCGGGTCCTACGAGCAGTACTTC
CASSLQTSGSYEQYF
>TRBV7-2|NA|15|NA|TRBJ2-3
TGTGCCAGCAGCTTAGATTTTCCATTCACAGATACGCAGTATTTT
CASSLDFPFTDTQYF
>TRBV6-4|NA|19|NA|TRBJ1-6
TGTGCCAGCACCCGCAAACAGGGACCGATTCGAATCTATAATTCACCCCTCCACTTT
CASTRKQGPIRIYNSPLHF
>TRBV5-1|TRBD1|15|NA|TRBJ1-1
TGCGCCAGCAGCTCGACCGGGACAGTAAACACTGAAGCTTTCTTT
CASSSTGTVNTEAFF
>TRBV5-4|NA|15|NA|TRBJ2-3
TGTGCCAGCAGCCTTCGACAGGAACGCACAGATACGCAGTATTTT
CASSLRQERTDTQYF
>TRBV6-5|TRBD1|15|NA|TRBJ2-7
TGTGCCAGCAGCCGGTCCGGGACAGGAACCTACGAGCAGTACTTC
CASSRSGTGTYEQYF
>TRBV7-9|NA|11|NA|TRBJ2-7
TGTGCCAGCAGCTTCTCGGACGAGCAGTACTTC
CASSFSDEQYF
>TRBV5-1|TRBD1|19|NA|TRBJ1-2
TGCGCCAGCAGCTCCTCTTGGTACAGGGACAGGAAAAGTGACTATGGCTACACCTTC
CASSSSWYRDRKSDYGYTF
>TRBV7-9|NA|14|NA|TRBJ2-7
TGTGCCAGCAGCTTAGCGGCGACTAACAACGAGCAGTACTTC
CASSLAATNNEQYF
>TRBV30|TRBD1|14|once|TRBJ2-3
TGTGCCTGGGACCAGGGACAGAGCACAGATACGCAGTATTTT
CAWDQGQSTDTQYF
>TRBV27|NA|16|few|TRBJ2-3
TGTGCCAGCAGTCCAAGTGGGGCGGCTAGCACAGATACGCAGTATTTT
CASSPSGAASTDTQYF
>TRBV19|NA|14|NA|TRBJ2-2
TGTGCCAGTAGAGGGACATCACTCACCGGGGAGCTGTTTTTT
CASRGTSLTGELFF
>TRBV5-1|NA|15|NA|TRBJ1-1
TGCGCCAGCAGCTTGACCAGGGGCGATAACACTGAAGCTTTCTTT
CASSLTRGDNTEAFF
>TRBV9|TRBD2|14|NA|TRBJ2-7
TGTGCCAGCAGCGCCGGAAGCGGGGGCTACGAGCAGTACTTC
CASSAGSGGYEQYF
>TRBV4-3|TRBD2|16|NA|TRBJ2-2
TGCGCCAGCAGCCAGATAGCGGGGGTCAACACCGGGGAGCTGTTTTTT
CASSQIAGVNTGELFF
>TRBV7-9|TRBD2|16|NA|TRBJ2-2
TGTGCCAGCAGCTTAGGAGCGGGAGGAGGAGCCGGGGAGCTGTTTTTT
CASSLGAGGGAGELFF
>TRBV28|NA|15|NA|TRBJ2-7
TGTGCCAGCAGCCGTCACTGGGAGCAAACCTACGAGCAGTACTTC
CASSRHWEQTYEQYF
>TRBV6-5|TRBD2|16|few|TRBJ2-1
TGTGCCAGCAGTTCCAACATAGCGGGGGGGTTCAATGAGCAGTTCTTC
CASSSNIAGGFNEQFF
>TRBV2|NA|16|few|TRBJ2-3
TGTGCCAGCAGTGAGCGGACCTCAAGGAACAGCGGTACGCAGTATTTT
CASSERTSRNSGTQYF
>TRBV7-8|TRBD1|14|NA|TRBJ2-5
TGTGCCAGCAGTCAGATGACAGGGTTGAAGACCCAGTACTTC
CASSQMTGLKTQYF
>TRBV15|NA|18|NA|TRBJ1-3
TGTGCCACCAGCAGAGTTCAGGCAGGGGCTAGGTCTGGAAACACCATATATTTT
CATSRVQAGARSGNTIYF
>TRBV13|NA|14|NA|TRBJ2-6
TGTGCCAGCAGCTTCTCCTCTGGGGCCAACGTCCTGACTTTC
CASSFSSGANVLTF
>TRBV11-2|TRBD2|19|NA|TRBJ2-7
TGTGCCAGCAGCAGGACTAGCGGGGGAAGAAATTTCGAACGCTACGAGCAGTACTTC
CASSRTSGGRNFERYEQYF
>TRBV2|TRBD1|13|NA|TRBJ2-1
TGTGCCACCCTGGACAGGATCTACAATGAGCAGTTCTTC
CATLDRIYNEQFF
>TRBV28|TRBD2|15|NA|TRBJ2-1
TGTGCCAGCCTGACTCGGACTAGCGGGAGTGATGAGCAGTTCTTC
CASLTRTSGSDEQFF
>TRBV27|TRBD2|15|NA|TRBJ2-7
TGTGCCAGCAGTTTTTACGCGGGAGGGCCCTCCGAGCAGTACTTC
CASSFYAGGPSEQYF